Detailed here is one T cell receptor (beta chain). Libraries were prepared by immunoSEQ multiplex PCR; TCRdb keeps only in-frame clonotypes and omits some of them. Of approximately 110,000 clones listed, 70% to 90% are singletons. The data originate from a study of blood T cell repertoires in COVID-19. On the study more broadly: Some COVID-19 samples were acute and others convalescent; all came from the United States, Italy and Spain.

The TCR originated in a human donor in a cohort sampled during active COVID-19. Sequencing was done on a sample of peripheral blood.

CDR3 nucleotide sequence: TGTGCCAGCAGCCTCCGGGCAACTAATGAAAAACTGTTTTTT. Protein: CASSLRATNEKLFF. The genes are TRBV5-6 and TRBJ1-4, with D unresolved. V was trimmed by 4 bases and J by 0 bases, leaving 7 bases between them. The CDR3 is 14 amino acids. Per the germline V gene, CDR1 is SGHDT and CDR2 is YYEEEE.